This T cell receptor beta chain was identified during a study of sequential checkpoint blockade in melanoma. The CDR3 runs to 17 residues. The sample's treatment: randomized to nivolumab then ipilimumab (arm A) or the reverse (arm B). None of the patients previously received DNA-damaging chemotherapy. Here immunoSEQ multiplex PCR was the method, and the copy in TCRdb shows in-frame clones only, minus some. This table has approximately 10,000 clones, about 80% appearing once. The material sequenced was CD8+ T cells sorted from blood (inferred from file names), taken from a patient given nivolumab and ipilimumab in sequence. The chain has TRBV21-1 and TRBJ2-2; the table's D call, TRBD1, was not checked against the DNA. TRBV21-1 is noted as a pseudogene. The sequence was collected from a human donor with melanoma. CDR3 coding DNA: TGTGCCAGCAGCAGCCCTGGGACATTGTTTTTCGGCGGGGAGCTGTTTTTT. This gives the protein CASSSPGTLFFGGELFF.